The rows below give T cell receptor beta chains drawn from one sample of a study of tumor-infiltrating lymphocytes in oesophageal squamous cell carcinoma. One entry per CDR3 protein results from TCRdb running MiXCR on the PCR reads. The table includes more than 15,000 distinct CDR3 sequences, around 43% detected once. Source material: normal esophageal tissue next to the tumor. Every receptor here comes from a male donor with esophageal squamous cell carcinoma. The CDR3 runs from the conserved cysteine through the conserved F or W.

v_gene | CDR3aa
TRBV28 | CASSSSSGGFYNEQFF
TRBV28 | CASSGYYEQYF
TRBV10-3 | CAFGLADTDTQYF
TRBV28 | CASLDPGYGANTYEQYF
TRBV5-4 | CASSLAGQVYNEQFF
TRBV11-2 | CASSLGLGDPFNSPLHF
TRBV7-9 | CASSLLGTNYGYTF
TRBV20-1 | CSARASPSYEQYF
TRBV7-8 | CASSSRAFARSTDTQYF
TRBV10-3 | CALRRAGGGNTGELFF
TRBV6-1 | CASRDSGASVYGYTF
TRBV2 | CASSLTGLPYEQYF
TRBV27 | CASTSTSGRNEQFF
TRBV12-3/TRBV12-4 | CASSLSGTYEQFF
TRBV6-2/TRBV6-3 | CASSGPRGASGELFF
TRBV7-6 | CASSLPYNEQFF
TRBV7-6 | CASSPTGTGEQFF
TRBV4-1 | CASSPGTSLDNEQFF
TRBV6-6 | CASSYRGGPNEKLFF
TRBV7-2 | CASSSRGPSGVNEQFF
TRBV12-3/TRBV12-4 | CASSRGSEQFF
TRBV6-5 | CASSAESSGANVLTF
TRBV10-3 | CAISESLGLADDEQYF
TRBV27 | CASHRTSGRNEQFF
TRBV5-1 | CASSLGRVGIAKNIQYF
TRBV2 | CASSDSRQSGDRGKRLFF
TRBV7-2 | CASSLGLGTTGEQYF
TRBV4-1 | CASSQGPDISSYNEQFF
TRBV7-3 | CASSLSGTGGSEQYF
TRBV5-1 | CASRNTGDNSPLHF
TRBV28 | CASSLTVGKLFF
TRBV4-2 | CASSPDPRPPYNEQFF
TRBV6-6 | CASKIRDRAYF